This TCR beta chain was obtained from a study of cytomegalovirus exposure and HLA in healthy donors. Libraries were prepared by immunoSEQ multiplex PCR; TCRdb keeps only in-frame clonotypes and omits some of them. Seen here are over 200,000 clones, 80% to 90% observed once, and the top ten hold 2% to 2.5%. The donors belonged to the approximately 120-subject validation cohort, separate from the approximately 700-subject first cohort. In the case of this clone: Its specificity is unknown.

Findings and caveats of the study: Most TCRs appeared rarely, but some public TCRs recurred in many donors. In the 120 or so validation repertoires, about 95% of cluster scores exceeded 0, per a later analysis. The authors listed approximately 160 TCR beta chains as cytomegalovirus-associated.

The sample was PBMCs. The receptor was derived from a woman aged 18-29 years in good health and CMV-seropositive.

The CDR3 reads CASSETRANEQFF. DNA for the CDR3: TGTGCCAGCAGCGAGACTAGGGCTAATGAGCAGTTCTTC. V is TRBV7-9 and J is TRBJ2-1; a possible D gene is TRBD2 (6 bases). V dropped 5 bases and J dropped 7 bases, with 12 bases sitting between them. This CDR3 is built from 13 residues. Germline V gives CDR1 SEHNR, CDR2 FQNEAQ (reference sequence).